The clone carrying this TCR beta chain appeared a single time. CDR3 length: 15 amino acids. The germline V and J ends were trimmed by 3 bases and 0 bases, with 8 bases remaining between them. CDR1 is MNHEY, CDR2 SMNVEV, per germline (reference sequence). In the study's own analysis: Quantification of nucleated cells was approximated via reference gene primer amplification. Measured with immunoSEQ multiplex PCR; TCRdb has only the in-frame clones, and not every one. The DNA gave D and trimming, while V, J and clone size come from that table. The sample comprises about 60,000 clones, 75% to 90% of which are singletons, and roughly 16% rests with the top ten. The data belong to a study of blood T cell repertoires in COVID-19. In the study overall: T cells, B-cell-depleted T cells, or PBMCs provided the cDNA or gDNA that served as material.

The chain uses TRBV27 and TRBJ1-4, with a tentative D call TRBD1 (6 bases). The receptor was derived from a human donor in a cohort sampled during active COVID-19. Input material: peripheral blood. In DNA, the CDR3 is TGTGCCAGCAGTTTTGCAGGGGCAACTAATGAAAAACTGTTTTTT. Translation gives CASSFAGATNEKLFF.